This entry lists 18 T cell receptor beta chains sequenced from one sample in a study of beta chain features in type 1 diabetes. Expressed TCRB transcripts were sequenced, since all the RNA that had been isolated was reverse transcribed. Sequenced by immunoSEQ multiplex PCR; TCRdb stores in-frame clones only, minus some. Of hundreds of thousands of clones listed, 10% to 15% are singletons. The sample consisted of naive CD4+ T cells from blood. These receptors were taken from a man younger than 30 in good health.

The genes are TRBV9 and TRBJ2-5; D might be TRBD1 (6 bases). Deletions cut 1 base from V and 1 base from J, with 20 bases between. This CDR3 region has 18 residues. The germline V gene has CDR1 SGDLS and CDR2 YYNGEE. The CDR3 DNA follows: TGTGCCAGCAGCGTAAGTGTGGGAAACGGACAGAGCCAAGAGACCCAGTACTTC. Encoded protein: CASSVSVGNGQSQETQYF.

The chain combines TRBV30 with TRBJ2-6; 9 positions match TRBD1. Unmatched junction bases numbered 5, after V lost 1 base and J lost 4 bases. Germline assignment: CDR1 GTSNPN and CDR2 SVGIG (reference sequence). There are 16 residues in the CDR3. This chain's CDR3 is CAWSGGTGSGANVLTF. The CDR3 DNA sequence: TGTGCCTGGAGTGGTGGGACAGGGTCAGGGGCCAACGTCCTGACTTTC.

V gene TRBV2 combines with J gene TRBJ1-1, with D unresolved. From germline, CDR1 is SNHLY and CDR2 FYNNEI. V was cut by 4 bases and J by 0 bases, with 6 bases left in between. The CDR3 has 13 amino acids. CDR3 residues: CASSGVMNTEAFF. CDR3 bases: TGTGCCAGCAGTGGAGTCATGAACACTGAAGCTTTCTTT.

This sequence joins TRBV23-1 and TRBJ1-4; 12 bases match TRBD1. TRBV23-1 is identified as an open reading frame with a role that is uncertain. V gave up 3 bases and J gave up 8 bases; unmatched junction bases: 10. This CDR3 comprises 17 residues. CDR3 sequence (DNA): TGCGCCAGCAGTCAGGGGGGACAGGGGGCGCTGAAGGAAAAACTGTTTTTT. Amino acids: CASSQGGQGALKEKLFF.

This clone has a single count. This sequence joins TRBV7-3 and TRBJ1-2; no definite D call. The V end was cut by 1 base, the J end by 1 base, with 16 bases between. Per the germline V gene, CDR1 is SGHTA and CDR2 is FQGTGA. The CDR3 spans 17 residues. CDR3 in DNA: TGTGCCAGCAGCTTAAACGGACTGGGTAGACTTAACTATGGCTACACCTTC. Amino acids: CASSLNGLGRLNYGYTF.

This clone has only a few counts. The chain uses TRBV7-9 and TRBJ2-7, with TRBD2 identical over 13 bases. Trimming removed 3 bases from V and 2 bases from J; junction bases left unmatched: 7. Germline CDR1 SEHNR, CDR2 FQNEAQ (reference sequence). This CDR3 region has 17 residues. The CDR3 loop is CASSFSVGLAGAYEQYF. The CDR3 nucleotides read TGTGCCAGCAGCTTTTCTGTAGGACTAGCGGGGGCCTACGAGCAGTACTTC. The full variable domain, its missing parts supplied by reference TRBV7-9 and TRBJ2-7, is DTGVSQNPRHKITKRGQNVTFRCDPISEHNRLYWYRQTLGQGPEFLTYFQNEAQLEKSRLLSDRFSAERPKGSFSTLEIQRTEQGDSAMYLCASSFSVGLAGAYEQYFGPGTRLTVT.

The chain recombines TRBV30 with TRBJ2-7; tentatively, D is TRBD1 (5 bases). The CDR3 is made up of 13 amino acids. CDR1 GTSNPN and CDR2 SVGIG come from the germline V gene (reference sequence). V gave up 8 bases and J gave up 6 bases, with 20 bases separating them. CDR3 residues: CARSGAPSSEQYF. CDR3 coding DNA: TGTGCCCGAAGTGGGGCCCCAAGTTCCGAGCAGTACTTC.

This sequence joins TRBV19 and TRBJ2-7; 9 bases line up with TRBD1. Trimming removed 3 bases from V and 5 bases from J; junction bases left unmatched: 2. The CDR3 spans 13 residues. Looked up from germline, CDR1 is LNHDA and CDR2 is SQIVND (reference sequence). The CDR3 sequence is CASSIGDRDEQYF. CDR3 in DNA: TGTGCCAGTAGTATCGGGGACAGGGACGAGCAGTACTTC. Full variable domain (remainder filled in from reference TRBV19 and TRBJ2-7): DGGITQSPKYLFRKEGQNVTLSCEQNLNHDAMYWYRQDPGQGLRLIYYSQIVNDFQKGDIAEGYSVSREKKESFPLTVTSAQKNPTAFYLCASSIGDRDEQYFGPGTRLTVT.

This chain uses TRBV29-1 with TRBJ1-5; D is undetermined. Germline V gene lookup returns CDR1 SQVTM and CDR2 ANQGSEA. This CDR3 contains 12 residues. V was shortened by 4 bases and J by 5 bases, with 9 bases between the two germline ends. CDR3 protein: CSVGGFDQPQHF. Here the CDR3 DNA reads TGCAGCGTTGGAGGGTTTGATCAGCCCCAGCATTTT.

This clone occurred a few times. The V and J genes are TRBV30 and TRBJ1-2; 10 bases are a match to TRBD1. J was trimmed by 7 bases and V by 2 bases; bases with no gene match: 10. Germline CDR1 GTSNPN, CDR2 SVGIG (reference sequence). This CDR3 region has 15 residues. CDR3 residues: CAWSSGTGVSAGYTF. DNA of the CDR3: TGTGCCTGGAGTTCCGGGACAGGGGTCTCTGCTGGCTACACCTTC.

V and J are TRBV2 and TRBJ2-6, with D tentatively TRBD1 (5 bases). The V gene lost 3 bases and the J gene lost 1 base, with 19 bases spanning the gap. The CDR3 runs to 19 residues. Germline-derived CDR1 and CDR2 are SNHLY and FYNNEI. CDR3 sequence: CASSEIRGQRTSGANVLTF. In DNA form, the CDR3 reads TGTGCCAGCAGTGAGATAAGGGGCCAAAGAACATCTGGGGCCAACGTCCTGACTTTC.

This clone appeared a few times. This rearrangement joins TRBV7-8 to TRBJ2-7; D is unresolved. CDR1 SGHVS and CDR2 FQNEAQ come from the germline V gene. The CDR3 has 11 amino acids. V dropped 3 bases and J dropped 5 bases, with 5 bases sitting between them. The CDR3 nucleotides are TGTGCCAGCAGCTTGAGGAACGAGCAGTACTTC. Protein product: CASSLRNEQYF. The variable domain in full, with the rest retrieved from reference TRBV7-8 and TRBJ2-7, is GAGVSQSPRYKVAKRGQDVALRCDPISGHVSLFWYQQALGQGPEFLTYFQNEAQLDKSGLPSDRFFAERPEGSVSTLKIQRTQQEDSAVYLCASSLRNEQYFGPGTRLTVT.

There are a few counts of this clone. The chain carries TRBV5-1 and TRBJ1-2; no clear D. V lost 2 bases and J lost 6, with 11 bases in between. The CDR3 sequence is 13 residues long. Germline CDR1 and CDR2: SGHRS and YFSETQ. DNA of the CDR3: TGCGCCAGCAGCTTATATCGCGCCAATGGCTACACCTTC. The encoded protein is CASSLYRANGYTF.

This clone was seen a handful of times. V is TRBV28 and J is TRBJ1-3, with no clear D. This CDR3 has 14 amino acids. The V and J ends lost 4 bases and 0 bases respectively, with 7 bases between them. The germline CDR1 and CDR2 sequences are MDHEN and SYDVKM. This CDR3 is CASSSRSSGNTIYF. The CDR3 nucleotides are TGTGCCAGCAGTTCCCGGAGCTCTGGAAACACCATATATTTT.

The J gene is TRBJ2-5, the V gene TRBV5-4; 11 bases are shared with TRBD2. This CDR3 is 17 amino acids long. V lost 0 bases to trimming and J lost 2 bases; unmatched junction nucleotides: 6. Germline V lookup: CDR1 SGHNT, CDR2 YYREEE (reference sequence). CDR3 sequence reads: CASSLAVLAGGQETQYF. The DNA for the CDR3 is TGTGCCAGCAGCTTGGCAGTTCTAGCGGGAGGTCAAGAGACCCAGTACTTC.

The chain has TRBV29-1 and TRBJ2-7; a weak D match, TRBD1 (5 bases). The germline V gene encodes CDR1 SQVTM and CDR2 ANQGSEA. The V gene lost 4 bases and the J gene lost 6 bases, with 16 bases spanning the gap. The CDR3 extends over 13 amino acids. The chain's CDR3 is CSVGRDGLGEQYF. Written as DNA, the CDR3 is TGCAGCGTTGGCAGGGATGGTTTAGGCGAGCAGTACTTC.

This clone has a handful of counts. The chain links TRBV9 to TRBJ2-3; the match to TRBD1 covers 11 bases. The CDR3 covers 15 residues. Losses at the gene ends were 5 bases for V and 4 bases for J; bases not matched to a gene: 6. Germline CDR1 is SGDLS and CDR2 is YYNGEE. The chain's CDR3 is CASSSGQGAADTQYF. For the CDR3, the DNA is TGTGCCAGCAGTTCTGGACAGGGGGCGGCAGATACGCAGTATTTT.

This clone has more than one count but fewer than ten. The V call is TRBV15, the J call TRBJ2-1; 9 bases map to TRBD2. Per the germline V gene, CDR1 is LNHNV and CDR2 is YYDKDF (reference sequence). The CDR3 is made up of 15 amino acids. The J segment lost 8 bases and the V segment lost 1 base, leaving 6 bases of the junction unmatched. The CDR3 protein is CATSRVGAGGDEQFF. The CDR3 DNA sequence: TGTGCCACCAGCAGAGTTGGGGCGGGAGGGGATGAGCAGTTCTTC.